Below are 12 T cell receptor beta chains sequenced from a single sample in a study of response to subunit inactivated influenza vaccine. TCRdb used MiXCR to reprocess the RT-PCR reads, holding one entry per CDR3 protein. The sample contains approximately 230,000 distinct CDR3 sequences, less than 15% of which appear only once. The input for sequencing was non-naive T cells sorted from PBMCs, taken about 14 days before vaccination. The receptors shown here come from a man in his forties or fifties who received an inactivated influenza vaccine.

This clonotype appeared many times. The J gene is TRBJ1-5, the V gene TRBV4-3; perhaps TRBD1 as D (6 bases). The germline V gene encodes CDR1 LGHNA and CDR2 YSLEER. The CDR3 totals 16 residues. The ends were cut back, 0 bases at V and 5 bases at J, with 14 bases in the middle. CDR3 loop: CASSQDKSGVDQPQHF. CDR3 DNA sequence: TGCGCCAGCAGCCAAGATAAATCAGGGGTAGATCAGCCCCAGCATTTT.

This clonotype was counted ten times or more. This sequence joins TRBV5-1 and TRBJ1-5, with 7 bases that match TRBD1. The length of the CDR3 is 13 residues. The germline V gene encodes CDR1 SGHRS and CDR2 YFSETQ. V dropped 7 bases and J dropped 5; count of bases not matched to a gene: 6. The CDR3 loop reads CASSRDRDQPQHF. CDR3 in DNA: TGCGCCAGCTCCCGGGACAGAGATCAGCCCCAGCATTTT.

This rearrangement joins TRBV9 to TRBJ2-6; D unclear. Germline assignment: CDR1 SGDLS and CDR2 YYNGEE. The ends were cut back, 0 bases at V and 0 bases at J, with 7 bases in the middle. The CDR3 consists of 16 residues. The CDR3 sequence is CASSVAWSSGANVLTF. The DNA for the CDR3 is TGTGCCAGCAGCGTAGCTTGGAGCTCTGGGGCCAACGTCCTGACTTTC.

This clonotype was seen ten or more times. The rearrangement joins TRBV29-1 to TRBJ2-2, with no clear D. The CDR3 contains 12 residues. Trimming shortened V by 7 bases and J by 0 bases, and 6 bases separated the two germline ends. Germline CDR1 reads SQVTM; CDR2 reads ANQGSEA. CDR3 residues: CSARSNTGELFF. CDR3 sequence (DNA): TGCAGCGCTCGTTCGAACACCGGGGAGCTGTTTTTT.

This clonotype was counted between two and nine times. The rearrangement links TRBV18 to TRBJ2-4; no firm D call. The CDR3 length is 19 residues. CDR1 and CDR2 from the germline V gene are KGHSH and LQKENI. Trimming removed 0 bases from V and 1 base from J, with 19 bases in between. CDR3 in DNA: TGTGCCAGCTCACCACCGGGCACTTTAGATAGTTTCGCCAAAAACATTCAGTACTTC. Translating it yields CASSPPGTLDSFAKNIQYF.

This clonotype was recorded at least ten times. V and J are TRBV15 and TRBJ1-5; TRBD1 aligns across 10 bases. The trim removed 3 bases at V and 3 bases at J, leaving 5 bases unmatched. Germline V gene lookup returns CDR1 LNHNV and CDR2 YYDKDF (reference sequence). The CDR3 spans 16 residues. For the CDR3, the DNA is TGTGCCACCAGCAGGGAGGGACAGGGGATCAATCAGCCCCAGCATTTT. It encodes CATSREGQGINQPQHF. The full variable domain, with the rest looked up from reference TRBV15 and TRBJ1-5, is DAMVIQNPRYQVTQFGKPVTLSCSQTLNHNVMYWYQQKSSQAPKLLFHYYDKDFNNEADTPDNFQSRRPNTSFCFLDIRSPGLGDTAMYLCATSREGQGINQPQHFGDGTRLSIL.

This clonotype was seen a few times. The CDR3 sequence is CSAPDGSYEQYF. The CDR3 DNA follows: TGCAGTGCTCCCGACGGATCCTACGAGCAGTACTTC. V usage is TRBV20-1 and J usage is TRBJ2-7, with unresolved D. The CDR3 runs 12 residues. CDR1 DFQATT and CDR2 SNEGSKA come from the germline V gene (reference sequence). The germline V and J ends were trimmed by 5 bases and 1 base, with 9 bases remaining between them.

This chain uses TRBV6-6 with TRBJ1-1, with D maybe TRBD1 (5 bases). Per germline, CDR1 MNHNY and CDR2 SVGAGI (reference sequence). Trimming left V 11 bases short and J 0 bases short, with 13 bases between. This CDR3 is built from 13 residues. The CDR3 DNA follows: TGTGCCGCAAGAGGGGAGTTGAACACTGAAGCTTTCTTT. It yields the protein CAARGELNTEAFF.

This clonotype has a count of ten or more. This chain links TRBV29-1 with TRBJ2-1; D may correspond to TRBD1 or TRBD2 (5 bases each). Germline values: CDR1 SQVTM, CDR2 ANQGSEA. V lost 3 bases and J lost 6, with 15 bases in between. The CDR3 consists of 14 residues. The CDR3 is CSVDYGAWVNEQFF. CDR3 DNA sequence: TGCAGCGTTGATTACGGGGCTTGGGTCAATGAGCAGTTCTTC.

This sequence joins TRBV28 and TRBJ2-2; D may be TRBD1 (6 bases). Germline CDR1 reads MDHEN; CDR2 reads SYDVKM. The V end lost 7 bases, the J end lost 0 bases, and 27 bases lay between the germline ends. This CDR3 region has 20 residues. CDR3 sequence: CASTLSGTTDATTNTGELFF. CDR3 in DNA: TGTGCCAGCACCTTATCCGGGACAACGGACGCCACAACGAACACCGGGGAGCTGTTTTTT.

The chain combines TRBV9 with TRBJ1-5; no reliable D call. CDR1 is SGDLS and CDR2 is YYNGEE in the germline V gene. Trimming cost V 0 bases and J 0 bases, with 4 bases left between them. CDR3 size: 14 residues. In DNA form, the CDR3 reads TGTGCCAGCAGCGTAGGGCATAGCAATCAGCCCCAGCATTTT. Protein: CASSVGHSNQPQHF.

There are a few counts of this clonotype. The V and J genes are TRBV27 and TRBJ1-6, with TRBD1 matching 10 bases. V shed 5 bases and J 1 base; nucleotides not matched to a gene: 17. This CDR3 is built from 21 residues. Looked up from germline, CDR1 is MNHEY and CDR2 is SMNVEV (reference sequence). The CDR3 loop reads CASSPRGPGQGKGSYNSPLHF. The DNA of the CDR3 is TGTGCCAGCAGTCCAAGGGGCCCGGGACAGGGGAAGGGTTCCTATAATTCACCCCTCCACTTT.